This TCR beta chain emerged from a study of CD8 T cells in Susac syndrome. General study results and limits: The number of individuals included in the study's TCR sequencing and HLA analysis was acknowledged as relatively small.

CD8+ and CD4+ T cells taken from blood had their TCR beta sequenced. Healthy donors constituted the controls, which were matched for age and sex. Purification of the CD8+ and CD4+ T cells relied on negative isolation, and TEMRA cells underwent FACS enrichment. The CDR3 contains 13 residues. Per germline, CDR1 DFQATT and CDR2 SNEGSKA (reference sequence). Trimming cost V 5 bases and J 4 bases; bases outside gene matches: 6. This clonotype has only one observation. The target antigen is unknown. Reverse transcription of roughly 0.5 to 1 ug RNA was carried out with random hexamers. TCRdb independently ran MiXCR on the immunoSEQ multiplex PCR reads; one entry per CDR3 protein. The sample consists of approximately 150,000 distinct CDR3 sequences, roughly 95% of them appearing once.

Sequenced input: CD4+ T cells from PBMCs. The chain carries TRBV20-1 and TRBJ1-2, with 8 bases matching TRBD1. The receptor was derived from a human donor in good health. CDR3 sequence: CSAQDRGSYGYTF. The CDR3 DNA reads TGCAGTGCTCAAGACAGGGGCAGCTATGGCTACACCTTC.